This T cell receptor (beta chain) stems from a study of cytomegalovirus exposure and HLA in healthy donors. Findings and limits, study-wide: TCR beta chains associated with HLA were, in a later analysis, more clonally expanded than equally common others. Later analysis reportedly placed an Asian-associated ancestry cluster below the approximately 730-donor mean in N-insertions.

Those who donated were healthy bone marrow donors. The PCR made use of 60 Vbeta and 13 Jbeta primers. The assay was immunoSEQ multiplex PCR, and TCRdb's table has in-frame clones only and misses some. The data show around 58,000 clones, 60% to 80% seen once. Worth noting for this clone: Its antigen is undetermined.

V shed 6 bases and J shed 3 bases, with 12 bases lying between them. CDR1 and CDR2 from the germline V gene are KGHSH and LQKENI. This CDR3 contains 15 residues. Sequences were obtained from PBMCs. The chain combines TRBV18 with TRBJ2-6, with D possibly TRBD1 on 5 matching bases. This TCR derives from a female donor in good health and CMV-seronegative. In DNA form, the CDR3 reads TGTGCCAGCTCCCCCAGGGTTCGTGGGGCCAACGTCCTGACTTTC. Its protein is CASSPRVRGANVLTF.